This T cell receptor (gamma chain) was sequenced in a study of gamma delta lymphoproliferative disorders and STAT genes (dated by TCRdb to the late 2010s). About the study as a whole: Of the 9 Tgammadelta LGLL patients who were sequenced, 5 followed an indolent course, while 4 had symptomatic disease. To confirm results, a couple of gamma-chain samples and every delta-chain sample were sequenced twice. The TCR-sequenced pilot group comprised under 10 Tgammadelta large granular lymphocyte leukemia patients and 2 hepatosplenic T-cell lymphoma patients. The LymphoTrack Dx TCRG Assay was used to prepare gamma-chain libraries from at least 50 ng of genomic DNA. Within a larger immunophenotypic and STAT-mutation study, TCR gamma and delta CDR3 repertoires were profiled by deep sequencing in Tgammadelta lymphoproliferative disease patients and healthy controls. Because no corresponding Invivoscribe delta assay was available, delta-chain libraries were prepared according to the standard operating procedure of the EuroClonality-NGS working group.

Relative to germline, V is missing 2 bases and J is missing 4 bases, with 2 bases of the junction outside any gene match. Including cysteine and phenylalanine, the CDR3 has 12 amino acids. This entry keeps only the CDR3 DNA: 36 bases, framed from base 1. CDR1 and CDR2, looked up from the germline V gene, are VENAVY and YDSYNSRV. Genomic DNA from peripheral blood mononuclear cells isolated from patients and controls was used for TCR sequencing. The median age of the sequenced patients was approximately 60 years, and the group included four or five males and roughly six females. Patients were enrolled at one hematology unit in Padova, Italy, and were reclassified as T-LGLL or HSTCL using the 2017 WHO criteria. All patient samples were collected while patients were off therapy or before therapy. Taking its sample share into account, this clone is medium-sized (0.01 to 0.1%). Which antigen it targets is not known. The record has no base qualities; no much larger clone is one base away.

In both library preparation methods, multiplex PCR was run with primers aimed at the conserved V and J regions of the TCR genes. After purification and pooling, the amplicons were sequenced on an Illumina MiSeq platform. The original pipeline was this. MiXCR performed V(D)J alignment, clonotype assembly and translation, and VDJtools was used for functionality assessment and CDR3 repertoire analyses. The IMGT definition of CDR3 was applied, and only productive sequences using functional genes were analyzed, with ORF genes and pseudogenes left out. A custom Python script was used to look across all patients and controls for identical amino acid CDR3s belonging to major clonotypes, meaning those with a frequency of >=5%. To compare clonotype frequencies between patients and controls, a one-sided non-parametric Wilcoxon test was applied. TCRdb reran clone calling on the public reads with CATT; rows sharing one DNA sequence were then combined. TCRdb's processing, not the authors', yielded these V and J calls. Across this sample there are around 2,300 gamma-chain clones, with 9.8% seen only once. The ten largest clones represent 60% to 70% of the sample.

Broader findings and caveats from the paper: Vgamma9-JgammaP and Vdelta2-Ddelta3-Jdelta1 rearrangements dominated major clones in indolent patients but were absent in symptomatic patients, who used less common gene combinations. Almost every major gamma and delta clonotype in patients was public, meaning shared with at least one healthy donor, and only two gamma clonotypes were private to disease. When whole repertoires were clustered, gamma repertoires from patients grouped apart from those of healthy controls, but delta repertoires did not separate between the groups. Leukemic cells were skewed toward terminal effectors, whereas control T cells likely spanned varied maturation stages, a difference potentially limiting comparisons between patients and controls. According to the authors, NGS specificity may be reduced at low frequencies, so whether leukemic clones are public or private needs confirmation.

The rearrangement combines TRGV8 with TRGJ1 or TRGJ2. The J gene, missing from TCRdb, was assigned here through DNA to germline matching. The sequenced sample was blood. The source is a human donor with gamma-delta T-cell large granular lymphocyte leukemia. The DNA reads TGTGCCACCTGGGATATATATTATAAGAAACTCTTT. It specifies CATWDIYYKKLF.